This T cell receptor beta chain was identified during a study of cytomegalovirus exposure and HLA in healthy donors. Study-wide points: Several top significant clusters appeared, in a later analysis, to be linked to common viral pathogens.

Germline V gene data show CDR1 as SEHNR and CDR2 as FQNEAQ (reference sequence). V shed 10 bases and J shed 5 bases, with 20 bases lying between them. The CDR3 has 15 residues. This clone came up a few times. Antigen unknown. This PCR relied on a set of 60 Vbeta primers and 13 Jbeta primers. This table comes from immunoSEQ multiplex PCR, and its TCRdb copy is limited to in-frame clones, with some not included. Of some 150,000 clones listed, roughly three quarters are singletons. V is TRBV7-9 and J is TRBJ2-2; D not resolved. Sequenced input: PBMCs. The receptor was isolated from a man in his sixties in good health and CMV-seronegative. CDR3 sequence (DNA): TGTGCCAAAGCCCCCCAAGCGATGGTGACCGGGGAGCTGTTTTTT. It codes for CAKAPQAMVTGELFF.